These T cell receptor beta chains were read from a single sample in a study of shared clonotypes between healthy human individuals. Assay: immunoSEQ multiplex PCR; the TCRdb copy retains only in-frame clones and omits some. Counted here are roughly 1,000,000 clones, approximately 80% occurring once; the ten biggest clones make up roughly 0.62%. The source material was memory CD4+ T cells from PBMCs. Receptors were obtained from a man aged 18 to 30 in good health. Some clones in this sample may be carry-over from other donors' samples. Both conserved end residues are part of each CDR3. D genes are given only for firm matches. A row's size may be missing; if present it is once, few, many or a size class.

j_call: TRBJ1-2; d_call: -; v_call: TRBV5-6; clone_size: -; cdr3_aa: CASSLVFAANYGYTF; cdr3_nt: TGTGCCAGCAGCTTGGTGTTTGCAGCCAACTATGGCTACACCTTC
j_call: TRBJ2-1; d_call: -; v_call: TRBV7-2; clone_size: -; cdr3_aa: CASRGEGGRYNEQFF; cdr3_nt: TGCGCCAGCAGGGGGGAGGGCGGAAGGTACAATGAGCAGTTCTTC
j_call: TRBJ2-3; d_call: -; v_call: TRBV4-2; clone_size: -; cdr3_aa: CASSPQGRNTQYF; cdr3_nt: TGTGCCAGCAGCCCGCAGGGGCGGAATACGCAGTATTTT
j_call: TRBJ2-5; d_call: -; v_call: TRBV28; clone_size: -; cdr3_aa: CASSPPTAQETQYF; cdr3_nt: TGTGCCAGCAGCCCACCGACGGCTCAAGAGACCCAGTACTTC
j_call: TRBJ2-5; d_call: -; v_call: TRBV25-1; clone_size: -; cdr3_aa: CASSESGIRETQYF; cdr3_nt: TGTGCCAGCAGTGAATCCGGCATCCGAGAGACCCAGTACTTC
j_call: TRBJ1-4; d_call: TRBD1; v_call: TRBV6-5; clone_size: -; cdr3_aa: CASTQGGFEKLFF; cdr3_nt: TGTGCCAGCACTCAGGGGGGATTTGAAAAACTGTTTTTT
j_call: TRBJ1-2; d_call: -; v_call: TRBV2; clone_size: -; cdr3_aa: CASSGKRQANYGYTF; cdr3_nt: TGTGCCAGCAGTGGGAAACGGCAAGCTAACTATGGCTACACCTTC
j_call: TRBJ2-7; d_call: TRBD2; v_call: TRBV29-1; clone_size: -; cdr3_aa: CSVESSGPTYEQYF; cdr3_nt: TGCAGCGTTGAATCTAGCGGGCCCACCTACGAGCAGTACTTC
j_call: TRBJ1-1; d_call: -; v_call: TRBV4-2; clone_size: -; cdr3_aa: CASSRVPHTESTEAFF; cdr3_nt: TGTGCCAGCAGCCGGGTTCCCCATACAGAGAGCACTGAAGCTTTCTTT
j_call: TRBJ2-7; d_call: TRBD2; v_call: TRBV4-1; clone_size: -; cdr3_aa: CASSQTLTTLAGVLYEQYF; cdr3_nt: TGCGCCAGCAGCCAAACGCTTACTACACTAGCGGGAGTTCTCTACGAGCAGTACTTC
j_call: TRBJ1-4; d_call: -; v_call: TRBV7-2; clone_size: -; cdr3_aa: CASSLGWGKEEKLFF; cdr3_nt: TGTGCCAGCAGCTTAGGATGGGGAAAGGAGGAAAAACTGTTTTTT
j_call: TRBJ1-1; d_call: -; v_call: TRBV10-3; clone_size: -; cdr3_aa: CAIREQGRTGEAFF; cdr3_nt: TGTGCCATCAGAGAACAGGGTCGCACCGGCGAAGCTTTCTTT
j_call: TRBJ1-1; d_call: -; v_call: TRBV28; clone_size: -; cdr3_aa: CASSLEVRNTEAFF; cdr3_nt: TGTGCCAGCAGTTTAGAAGTTAGGAACACTGAAGCTTTCTTT
j_call: TRBJ2-6; d_call: -; v_call: TRBV2; clone_size: -; cdr3_aa: CASSEVLGANVLTF; cdr3_nt: TGTGCCAGCAGTGAGGTACTTGGGGCCAACGTCCTGACTTTC
j_call: TRBJ2-1; d_call: -; v_call: TRBV5-1; clone_size: -; cdr3_aa: CASSLAGDSYNEQFF; cdr3_nt: TGCGCCAGCAGCTTGGCGGGAGATTCCTACAATGAGCAGTTCTTC
j_call: TRBJ2-1; d_call: TRBD2; v_call: TRBV10-3; clone_size: -; cdr3_aa: CAISPSGRAIDEQFF; cdr3_nt: TGTGCCATCAGTCCAAGCGGGAGGGCCATCGATGAGCAGTTCTTC
j_call: TRBJ1-4; d_call: -; v_call: TRBV2; clone_size: -; cdr3_aa: CACGARENGEKLFF; cdr3_nt: TGTGCCTGCGGGGCCAGGGAGAATGGTGAAAAACTGTTTTTT
j_call: TRBJ2-3; d_call: TRBD2; v_call: TRBV4-3; clone_size: once; cdr3_aa: CASSQGLAGRTDTQYF; cdr3_nt: TGCGCCAGCAGCCAAGGTCTAGCGGGCCGCACAGATACGCAGTATTTT
j_call: TRBJ2-3; d_call: TRBD1; v_call: TRBV28; clone_size: -; cdr3_aa: CASSLTGQGNTDTQYF; cdr3_nt: TGTGCCAGCAGTTTAACGGGACAGGGGAACACAGATACGCAGTATTTT
j_call: TRBJ2-3; d_call: -; v_call: TRBV5-3; clone_size: -; cdr3_aa: CARSREDLEKQYF; cdr3_nt: TGTGCCAGAAGCCGTGAGGATTTGGAGAAGCAGTATTTT
j_call: TRBJ2-1; d_call: -; v_call: TRBV7-8; clone_size: -; cdr3_aa: CASSLVPLASAYNEQFF; cdr3_nt: TGTGCCAGCAGCTTAGTTCCTCTAGCTTCAGCCTACAATGAGCAGTTCTTC
j_call: TRBJ1-2; d_call: -; v_call: TRBV4-1; clone_size: -; cdr3_aa: CASSREVRALQRNYGYTF; cdr3_nt: TGCGCCAGCAGCCGGGAGGTCCGGGCCCTTCAACGAAACTATGGCTACACCTTC
j_call: TRBJ1-3; d_call: -; v_call: TRBV5-1; clone_size: -; cdr3_aa: CASSLGVLGNTIYF; cdr3_nt: TGCGCCAGCAGCTTGGGAGTACTCGGAAACACCATATATTTT
j_call: TRBJ2-7; d_call: -; v_call: TRBV6-1; clone_size: -; cdr3_aa: CASSEVGMGRIEQYF; cdr3_nt: TGTGCCAGCAGTGAAGTAGGAATGGGGCGCATTGAGCAGTACTTC
j_call: TRBJ2-1; d_call: -; v_call: TRBV15; clone_size: -; cdr3_aa: CATSRDNRVFFF; cdr3_nt: TGTGCCACCAGCAGAGATAACAGGGTATTCTTCTTC
j_call: TRBJ1-2; d_call: -; v_call: TRBV7-2; clone_size: -; cdr3_aa: CASSSSGGQYGYTF; cdr3_nt: TGTGCCAGCAGCTCCAGTGGGGGCCAGTATGGCTACACCTTC
j_call: TRBJ2-7; d_call: TRBD2; v_call: TRBV28; clone_size: -; cdr3_aa: CASSSSSGGRPLEQYF; cdr3_nt: TGTGCCAGCAGTTCATCCTCGGGGGGGCGACCTCTCGAGCAGTACTTC
j_call: TRBJ2-7; d_call: -; v_call: TRBV28; clone_size: -; cdr3_aa: CASSSDGYEQYF; cdr3_nt: TGTGCCAGCAGCTCTGACGGCTACGAGCAGTACTTC
j_call: TRBJ2-5; d_call: -; v_call: TRBV27; clone_size: -; cdr3_aa: CASMREYTQETQYF; cdr3_nt: TGTGCCAGCATGCGAGAATATACCCAAGAGACCCAGTACTTC
j_call: TRBJ2-3; d_call: -; v_call: TRBV11-3; clone_size: -; cdr3_aa: CASSSPSTDTQYF; cdr3_nt: TGTGCCAGCAGCTCCCCCAGCACAGATACGCAGTATTTT
j_call: TRBJ1-2; d_call: -; v_call: TRBV19; clone_size: once; cdr3_aa: CASSITVNYGYTF; cdr3_nt: TGTGCCAGTAGTATAACGGTTAACTATGGCTACACCTTC
j_call: TRBJ1-5; d_call: -; v_call: TRBV6-1; clone_size: -; cdr3_aa: CASSENLNSNQPQHF; cdr3_nt: TGTGCCAGCAGTGAAAATCTCAATAGCAATCAGCCCCAGCATTTT
j_call: TRBJ1-1; d_call: -; v_call: TRBV12-5; clone_size: -; cdr3_aa: CASGYDRSEAFF; cdr3_nt: TGTGCTAGTGGCTACGACAGATCTGAAGCTTTCTTT
j_call: TRBJ2-5; d_call: TRBD1; v_call: TRBV11-2; clone_size: once; cdr3_aa: CASSRRTGQETQYF; cdr3_nt: TGTGCCAGCAGCCGTCGGACAGGCCAAGAGACCCAGTACTTC
j_call: TRBJ1-2; d_call: TRBD1; v_call: TRBV7-2; clone_size: few; cdr3_aa: CASSLAAGGAYGYTF; cdr3_nt: TGTGCCAGCAGCTTAGCCGCAGGGGGCGCTTATGGCTACACCTTC
j_call: TRBJ2-3; d_call: TRBD2; v_call: TRBV5-1; clone_size: once; cdr3_aa: CASSLPRTSGRMVSDTQYF; cdr3_nt: TGCGCCAGCAGCTTGCCGAGGACTAGCGGGAGGATGGTCTCAGATACGCAGTATTTT
j_call: TRBJ2-1; d_call: TRBD2; v_call: TRBV5-1; clone_size: few; cdr3_aa: CASSEGTSGIGNEQFF; cdr3_nt: TGCGCCAGCAGCGAAGGGACTAGCGGGATAGGGAATGAGCAGTTCTTC
j_call: TRBJ2-3; d_call: -; v_call: TRBV5-8; clone_size: -; cdr3_aa: CASSFRISTDTQYF; cdr3_nt: TGTGCCAGCAGCTTTCGGATTAGCACAGATACGCAGTATTTT
j_call: TRBJ2-2; d_call: TRBD1; v_call: TRBV5-6; clone_size: few; cdr3_aa: CASRRGQGGELFF; cdr3_nt: TGTGCCAGCAGGAGGGGGCAGGGCGGGGAGCTGTTTTTT
j_call: TRBJ1-2; d_call: -; v_call: TRBV27; clone_size: -; cdr3_aa: CASSLSLRYGYTF; cdr3_nt: TGTGCCAGCAGTTTATCGCTCCGATATGGCTACACCTTC
j_call: TRBJ2-7; d_call: -; v_call: TRBV7-2; clone_size: few; cdr3_aa: CASSAASLATYEQYF; cdr3_nt: TGTGCCAGCAGCGCCGCTTCCCTGGCGACCTACGAGCAGTACTTC
j_call: TRBJ1-1; d_call: TRBD1; v_call: TRBV18; clone_size: -; cdr3_aa: CASSPQGQGYTEAFF; cdr3_nt: TGTGCCAGCTCACCCCAGGGACAGGGGTATACTGAAGCTTTCTTT
j_call: TRBJ2-1; d_call: TRBD2; v_call: TRBV5-1; clone_size: few; cdr3_aa: CASSIGTSQANEQFF; cdr3_nt: TGCGCCAGCAGCATCGGGACTAGCCAGGCCAATGAGCAGTTCTTC
j_call: TRBJ2-3; d_call: TRBD2; v_call: TRBV10-1; clone_size: -; cdr3_aa: CASSDPTSGDTTDTQYF; cdr3_nt: TGCGCCAGCAGTGACCCGACTAGCGGGGACACCACAGATACGCAGTATTTT
j_call: TRBJ2-2; d_call: TRBD1; v_call: TRBV6-1; clone_size: -; cdr3_aa: CASRRDRGNTGELFF; cdr3_nt: TGTGCCAGCAGGAGGGACAGGGGTAATACCGGGGAGCTGTTTTTT
j_call: TRBJ2-2; d_call: -; v_call: TRBV2; clone_size: once; cdr3_aa: CASSVGGNTGELFF; cdr3_nt: TGTGCCAGCAGTGTGGGGGGGAACACCGGGGAGCTGTTTTTT
j_call: TRBJ1-1; d_call: -; v_call: TRBV27; clone_size: -; cdr3_aa: CASERGRGLGTEAFF; cdr3_nt: TGTGCCAGCGAAAGGGGGAGGGGTTTAGGCACTGAAGCTTTCTTT
j_call: TRBJ2-7; d_call: -; v_call: TRBV23-1; clone_size: -; cdr3_aa: CASSQSRTGLVYSEQYF; cdr3_nt: TGCGCCAGCAGTCAATCGAGGACCGGGCTAGTATACAGCGAGCAGTACTTC
j_call: TRBJ2-7; d_call: TRBD2; v_call: TRBV5-1; clone_size: -; cdr3_aa: CASSLDGTRAREQYF; cdr3_nt: TGCGCCAGCAGCTTGGACGGGACTAGGGCTCGCGAGCAGTACTTC
j_call: TRBJ1-4; d_call: -; v_call: TRBV5-1; clone_size: -; cdr3_aa: CASSLAGMTNEKLFF; cdr3_nt: TGCGCCAGCAGCTTGGCGGGCATGACTAATGAAAAACTGTTTTTT
j_call: TRBJ1-1; d_call: -; v_call: TRBV5-6; clone_size: -; cdr3_aa: CASSPHRPGNTEAFF; cdr3_nt: TGTGCCAGCAGCCCCCACCGGCCGGGGAACACTGAAGCTTTCTTT
j_call: TRBJ2-2; d_call: -; v_call: TRBV5-6; clone_size: few; cdr3_aa: CASSFVITGELFF; cdr3_nt: TGTGCCAGCAGCTTTGTTATCACCGGGGAGCTGTTTTTT
j_call: TRBJ2-4; d_call: -; v_call: TRBV7-9; clone_size: -; cdr3_aa: CASSLPGKNIQYF; cdr3_nt: TGTGCCAGCAGCTTACCAGGGAAAAACATTCAGTACTTC
j_call: TRBJ2-1; d_call: -; v_call: TRBV4-2; clone_size: -; cdr3_aa: CASRLQNSGSYNEQFF; cdr3_nt: TGTGCCAGCAGACTACAAAACAGCGGGTCCTACAATGAGCAGTTCTTC
j_call: TRBJ2-5; d_call: -; v_call: TRBV2; clone_size: -; cdr3_aa: CASSPDYQETQYF; cdr3_nt: TGTGCCAGCAGTCCGGACTACCAAGAGACCCAGTACTTC
j_call: TRBJ2-3; d_call: TRBD1; v_call: TRBV5-4; clone_size: -; cdr3_aa: CASRYRGGRDTQYF; cdr3_nt: TGTGCCAGCAGGTACAGGGGTGGTCGAGATACGCAGTATTTT
j_call: TRBJ1-2; d_call: -; v_call: TRBV5-1; clone_size: -; cdr3_aa: CASSPRGADDGYTF; cdr3_nt: TGCGCCAGCAGCCCGCGGGGGGCAGATGATGGCTACACCTTC
j_call: TRBJ2-1; d_call: TRBD2; v_call: TRBV5-4; clone_size: -; cdr3_aa: CASSLASGTYNEQFF; cdr3_nt: TGTGCCAGCAGCTTGGCTAGCGGAACCTACAATGAGCAGTTCTTC
j_call: TRBJ1-2; d_call: -; v_call: TRBV5-1; clone_size: -; cdr3_aa: CASSPDVGGGYTF; cdr3_nt: TGCGCCAGCAGCCCCGACGTGGGGGGAGGCTACACCTTC
j_call: TRBJ1-1; d_call: -; v_call: TRBV18; clone_size: -; cdr3_aa: CASSVTSGIAEAFF; cdr3_nt: TGTGCCAGCTCAGTCACCTCAGGGATCGCTGAAGCTTTCTTT